The 29 T cell receptor beta chains below come from one sample, sequenced in a study of T cells in localized non-small cell lung cancer. The method was immunoSEQ multiplex PCR; TCRdb's version includes in-frame clones alone and lacks a portion of them. The sample lists about 1,500 clones; about two fifths were seen once. The sample consisted of lung tumor tissue, taken before any cancer treatment. The receptor source for this set is a female donor over 55 with stage II lung adenocarcinoma.

Relative to its sample, this clone is medium-sized (0.01 to 0.1%). J is TRBJ2-5 and V is TRBV6-8, with TRBD1 matching 9 bases. V trimming: 4 bases; J trimming: 5 bases; junction bases outside the gene matches: 2. This CDR3 comprises 13 residues. The germline gives CDR1 MNHGY, CDR2 SAAAGT. CDR3 in DNA: TGTGCCAGCAGTTCAGGACAGGGGGAGACCCAGTACTTC. As protein: CASSSGQGETQYF.

V gene TRBV14 combines with J gene TRBJ1-6; 7 bases line up with TRBD1. This CDR3 contains 15 residues. With V trimmed by 4 bases and J by 6 bases, 6 bases remained unmatched. CDR1 and CDR2 (germline): SGHDN, FVKESK. Here the CDR3 reads CASSLETGFNSPLHF. The CDR3 DNA reads TGTGCCAGCAGCCTTGAGACAGGGTTTAATTCACCCCTCCACTTT.

The chain uses TRBV29-1 and TRBJ2-1; D may correspond to TRBD1 or TRBD2 (5 bases each). From germline, CDR1 is SQVTM and CDR2 ANQGSEA. V dropped 7 bases and J dropped 9 bases, with 19 bases sitting between them. This CDR3 is built from 13 residues. The CDR3 reads CSAGALLTSEQFF. For the CDR3, the DNA is TGCAGCGCCGGGGCCCTTCTAACTAGTGAGCAGTTCTTC.

The rearrangement links TRBV25-1 to TRBJ1-1; possible D gene TRBD1, 6 bases. Per the germline V gene, CDR1 is MGHDK and CDR2 is SYGVNS. The CDR3 is 13 residues long. Trimming cost V 4 bases and J 11 bases, with 17 bases left between them. The CDR3 loop is CASSVFERTAAFF. The DNA of the CDR3 is TGTGCCAGCAGTGTATTTGAGCGGACAGCGGCTTTCTTT.

The chain is built from TRBV9 and TRBJ2-2, with D uncertain. Germline V gene lookup returns CDR1 SGDLS and CDR2 YYNGEE. The CDR3 has 13 amino acids. Trimming shortened V by 0 bases and J by 2 bases, and 2 bases separated the two germline ends. As DNA, the CDR3 is TGTGCCAGCAGCGTAGGAAACACCGGGGAGCTGTTTTTT. It encodes CASSVGNTGELFF.

As concerns this clone: The CDR3 is cut off 1 residue early in the read; its end comes from the germline J gene. Additional DNA sequences in this sample encode the identical CDR3. The V call is TRBV10-3, the J call TRBJ1-5; D unclear. From germline, CDR1 is ENHRY and CDR2 SYGVKD. There are 14 residues in the CDR3. V lost 0 bases, J lost 4 bases, and 7 bases lay in between. Partial CDR3 DNA: TGTGCCATCAGTGAGTCATGGTGGAATCAGCCCCAGCAT. Translating it yields CAISESWWNQPQH. The whole CDR3 sequence reads CAISESWWNQPQHF.

The genes are TRBV6-8 and TRBJ1-6, with D uncertain. The V end was cut by 0 bases, the J end by 7 bases, with 4 bases between. Germline V CDR1 and CDR2: MNHGY, SAAAGT. The CDR3 is made up of 13 amino acids. The CDR3 bases are TGTGCCAGCAGTTACTCAGGCAATTCACCCCTCCACTTT. Protein product: CASSYSGNSPLHF.

Notes on this clone: Germline is not matched at one junction end, which may reflect a read error. The gene calls are TRBV29-1 and TRBJ2-1; no firm D call. From germline, CDR1 is SQVTM and CDR2 ANQGSEA. The CDR3 spans 13 residues. CDR3 region: CSIEKGKRPKQFF. In nucleotides, the CDR3 is TGCAGCATTGAAAAGGGAAAGCGTCCCAAGCAGTTCTTC.

This clone was picked up a small number of times. The chain uses TRBV9 and TRBJ2-5; the match to TRBD1 covers 11 bases. The CDR3 totals 12 residues. The ends lost 7 bases at V and 5 bases at J; junction bases unmatched: 1. CDR1 is SGDLS and CDR2 is YYNGEE in the germline V gene. The CDR3 DNA sequence: TGTGCCAGCCGGGACAGGGGGGAGACCCAGTACTTC. Amino acids: CASRDRGETQYF.

A few counts support this clone. The rearrangement uses TRBV19 and TRBJ2-7; tentatively, D is TRBD1 (5 bases). Per germline, CDR1 LNHDA and CDR2 SQIVND (reference sequence). The CDR3 sequence is 15 residues long. Trimming took off 1 base at V and 2 bases at J, with 12 bases between the two ends. The CDR3 nucleotides are TGTGCCAGTAGTATAGGGGGCTTCGCTCCCTACGAGCAGTACTTC. This encodes CASSIGGFAPYEQYF.

The chain couples TRBV18 to TRBJ1-2; 8 positions match TRBD1. Germline CDR1 reads KGHSH; CDR2 reads LQKENI. The J segment lost 2 bases and the V segment lost 5 bases, leaving 7 bases of the junction unmatched. CDR3 size: 15 residues. CDR3 nucleotides: TGTGCCAGCTCAGCTGGACAGGGTTCAAACTATGGCTACACCTTC. Protein: CASSAGQGSNYGYTF.

This clone was counted a few times. The genes are TRBV18 and TRBJ2-7, with 10 bases identical to TRBD1. V lost 4 bases and J lost 6; bases outside the gene matches: 12. Germline V gives CDR1 KGHSH, CDR2 LQKENI. The CDR3 is 16 residues long. The CDR3 DNA is TGTGCCAGCTCACTGTTCCCGACAGGGGGCGGGTTCGAGCAGTACTTC. It encodes CASSLFPTGGGFEQYF.

V usage is TRBV28 and J usage is TRBJ1-5, with unresolved D. Trimming left V 4 bases short and J 0 bases short, with 4 bases between. Per germline, CDR1 MDHEN and CDR2 SYDVKM. The CDR3 runs 13 residues. In DNA, the CDR3 is TGTGCCAGCAGTTCCTATAGCAATCAGCCCCAGCATTTT. This sequence encodes CASSSYSNQPQHF.

This clone was recorded a few times. An end of the junction does not agree with germline; a read error may underlie this. The chain uses TRBV14 and TRBJ2-5; 9 nucleotides align to TRBD2. This CDR3 is 16 amino acids long. Germline V gene sequence: CDR1 SGHDN, CDR2 FVKESK. The CDR3 spells CVSSPSRVSGRETQYF. For the CDR3, the DNA is TGTGTCAGCAGCCCCTCGAGGGTCAGCGGGAGGGAGACCCAGTACTTC.

The V call is TRBV28, the J call TRBJ1-5, with D maybe TRBD1 (6 bases). The CDR3 sequence is 14 residues long. The germline V gene encodes CDR1 MDHEN and CDR2 SYDVKM. The V and J ends lost 5 bases and 4 bases respectively, with 12 bases between them. CDR3 in DNA: TGTGCCAGCAGTCCCCAGGGGACGAATCAGCCCCAGCATTTT. Amino acid sequence: CASSPQGTNQPQHF.

The chain uses TRBV28 and TRBJ1-4, with TRBD1 matching over 9 bases. V shed 2 bases, J shed 5 bases, and the junction held 3 bases outside the gene matches. CDR1 is MDHEN and CDR2 is SYDVKM in the germline V gene. The CDR3 runs 15 residues. For the CDR3, the DNA is TGTGCCAGCAGTTTAGGGGACAGGGCAAATGAAAAACTGTTTTTT. Encoded protein: CASSLGDRANEKLFF.

This clone was recorded a few times. The chain employs TRBV27 and TRBJ1-2; 12 bases agree with TRBD1. V shed 4 bases and J 4 bases; nucleotides not matched to a gene: 7. Germline assignment: CDR1 MNHEY and CDR2 SMNVEV (reference sequence). The CDR3 has 16 amino acids. CDR3 bases: TGTGCCAGCAGTTCAACCGGGACAGGGGGCTCCTATGGCTACACCTTC. It specifies CASSSTGTGGSYGYTF.

This rearrangement joins TRBV16 to TRBJ1-1, with D tentatively TRBD1 (6 bases). The CDR3 spans 14 residues. In germline, CDR1 is KGHSY, CDR2 FQNENV. V was cut by 0 bases and J by 5 bases, with 10 bases left in between. The CDR3 region has the DNA TGTGCCAGCAGCCAATCGGGACATGGAACTGAAGCTTTCTTT. Translated, it gives CASSQSGHGTEAFF.

The chain recombines TRBV9 with TRBJ1-4; a weak D match, TRBD1 (6 bases). This CDR3 has 13 amino acids. CDR1 and CDR2 (germline): SGDLS, YYNGEE. V was pared by 0 bases and J by 6 bases, with 6 bases between. CDR3 in amino acids: CASSVDRDEKLFF. CDR3 DNA: TGTGCCAGCAGCGTAGACAGGGATGAAAAACTGTTTTTT. The full variable domain, rest sourced from reference TRBV9 and TRBJ1-4, is DSGVTQTPKHLITATGQRVTLRCSPRSGDLSVYWYQQSLDQGLQFLIQYYNGEERAKGNILERFSAQQFPDLHSELNLSSLELGDSALYFCASSVDRDEKLFFGSGTQLSVL.

The gene calls are TRBV28 and TRBJ2-1; 8 bases agree with TRBD2. Per the germline V gene, CDR1 is MDHEN and CDR2 is SYDVKM. This CDR3 is 16 amino acids long. After removal of 5 bases from V and 6 bases from J, the junction contained 12 bases not matched to a gene. CDR3 nucleotides: TGTGCCAGCAGTCCCCCAGTGAGCGGGAGAGGCAATGAGCAGTTCTTC. This encodes CASSPPVSGRGNEQFF.

This chain links TRBV29-1 with TRBJ2-2; possible D gene TRBD2, 5 bases. This CDR3 spans 15 amino acids. Trimming shortened V by 5 bases and J by 2 bases, and 15 bases separated the two germline ends. The germline V gene has CDR1 SQVTM and CDR2 ANQGSEA. This CDR3 is CSVFGREGNTGELFF. The DNA of the CDR3 is TGCAGCGTTTTTGGGAGAGAGGGAAACACCGGGGAGCTGTTTTTT.

J is TRBJ2-5 and V is TRBV19, with a weak D call TRBD2 (5 bases). The CDR3 contains 12 residues. Trimming stripped 9 bases from V and 5 bases from J, with 13 bases between. Per the germline V gene, CDR1 is LNHDA and CDR2 is SQIVND (reference sequence). CDR3 region: CASGTSGETQYF. The CDR3 nucleotides read TGTGCCAGCGGAACAAGCGGCGAGACCCAGTACTTC.

The CDR3 DNA is TGTGCCAGTAGTATTCAGTTGGGCACTGAAGCTTTCTTT. Translation gives CASSIQLGTEAFF. J is TRBJ1-1 and V is TRBV19; D not certain. Looked up from germline, CDR1 is LNHDA and CDR2 is SQIVND (reference sequence). This CDR3 region has 13 residues. V was pared by 3 bases and J by 4 bases, with 9 bases between.

This clone was observed a few times. The chain combines TRBV5-1 with TRBJ2-5, with 8 bases matching TRBD2. Germline V lookup: CDR1 SGHRS, CDR2 YFSETQ. This CDR3 has 16 residues. The V and J ends lost 0 bases and 2 bases, in that order; junction bases with no gene match: 6. CDR3 coding DNA: TGCGCCAGCAGCTTGGCCCCAGCGGGGGTACAAGAGACCCAGTACTTC. This encodes CASSLAPAGVQETQYF.

There are a few counts of this clone. This chain links TRBV11-3 with TRBJ1-2; D remains ambiguous. Trimming removed 3 bases at V and 3 bases at J, with 11 bases between. This CDR3 region has 14 residues. The germline gives CDR1 SGHNT, CDR2 YENEEA. The CDR3, as DNA: TGTGCCAGCAGCTTTCTGGAAACCCACTATGGCTACACCTTC. This encodes CASSFLETHYGYTF.

The chain combines TRBV19 with TRBJ2-1, with unresolved D. The ends were cut back, 3 bases at V and 1 base at J, with 13 bases in the middle. The CDR3 covers 16 residues. CDR1 is LNHDA and CDR2 is SQIVND in the germline V gene (reference sequence). The CDR3 sequence: CASSISGPGSYNEQFF. The CDR3 DNA follows: TGTGCCAGTAGTATTTCCGGGCCCGGGTCCTACAATGAGCAGTTCTTC.

This clone was recorded a few times. The chain couples TRBV6-8 to TRBJ2-7; 7 bases are a match to TRBD1. The CDR3 sequence is 14 residues long. Looked up from germline, CDR1 is MNHGY and CDR2 is SAAAGT. Trimming took 6 bases from V and 5 from J; bases not matched to a gene: 10. The DNA of the CDR3 is TGTGCCAGCAGCTCACGGGACAGCAAGGACGAGCAGTACTTC. As protein: CASSSRDSKDEQYF.

Written as DNA, the CDR3 is TGTGCCAGCAGCCTCCTTTATGAGCAGTTCTTC. It encodes CASSLLYEQFF. The J gene is TRBJ2-1, the V gene TRBV14; D remains unclear. The CDR3 is 11 amino acids. Trimming removed 4 bases from V and 8 bases from J, with 6 bases in between. Germline V CDR1 and CDR2: SGHDN, FVKESK.

This chain connects TRBV1 to TRBJ2-2; TRBD1, the table's D call, lacks a check against the DNA. TRBV1 corresponds to a pseudogene. The CDR3 runs 20 residues. This CDR3 reads CASSQFPLRQGTMNTGELFF. The CDR3 DNA follows: TGCGCCAGCAGCCAATTTCCCCTTAGACAGGGGACTATGAACACCGGGGAGCTGTTTTTT.